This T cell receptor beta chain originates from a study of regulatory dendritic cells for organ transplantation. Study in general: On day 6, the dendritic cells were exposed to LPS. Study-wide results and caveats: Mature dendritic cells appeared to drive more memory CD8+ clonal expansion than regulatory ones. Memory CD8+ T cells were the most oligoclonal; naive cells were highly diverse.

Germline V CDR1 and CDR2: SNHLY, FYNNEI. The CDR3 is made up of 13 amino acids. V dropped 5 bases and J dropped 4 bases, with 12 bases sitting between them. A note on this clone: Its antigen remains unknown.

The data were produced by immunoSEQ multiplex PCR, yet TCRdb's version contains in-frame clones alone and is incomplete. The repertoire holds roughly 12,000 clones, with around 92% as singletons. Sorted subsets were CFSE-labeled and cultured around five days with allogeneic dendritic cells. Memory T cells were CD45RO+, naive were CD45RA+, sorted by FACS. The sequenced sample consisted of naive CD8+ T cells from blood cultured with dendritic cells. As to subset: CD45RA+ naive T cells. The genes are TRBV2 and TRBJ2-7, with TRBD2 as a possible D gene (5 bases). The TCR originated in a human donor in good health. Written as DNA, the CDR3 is TGTGCCAGCAGTCCGGGGTCCAGGTACGAGCAGTACTTC. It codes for CASSPGSRYEQYF.